Listed below are T cell receptor beta chains from one sample, sequenced in a study of cytomegalovirus exposure and HLA in healthy donors. Profiling relied on immunoSEQ multiplex PCR, and the TCRdb table lists in-frame clones only, not all of them. This table has around 300,000 clones, roughly 70% appearing once. The sequencing input was PBMCs. The receptors stem from a female donor in good health and CMV-seronegative. Both conserved end residues are part of each CDR3. D genes are given only for firm matches. Part of the rows lack a size; the others show once, few, many or a class for expanded clones.

>TRBD2|TRBJ2-3|NA|TRBV6-4
CASSDLAGVSDTQYF
TGTGCCAGCAGTGACCTAGCGGGAGTTTCAGATACGCAGTATTTT
>NA|TRBJ2-7|NA|TRBV11-2
CASRGSGSYEQYF
TGTGCCAGCAGAGGAAGCGGCTCCTACGAGCAGTACTTC
>NA|TRBJ2-1|NA|TRBV7-2
CASSLRRTGSGEQFF
TGTGCCAGCAGCTTACGGAGGACTGGGTCGGGTGAGCAGTTCTTC
>NA|TRBJ1-4|NA|TRBV6-7
CASSQVEGRTGGLEKLFF
TGTGCCAGCAGTCAGGTGGAGGGGAGGACCGGCGGATTGGAAAAACTGTTTTTT
>TRBD2|TRBJ2-1|NA|TRBV28
CASSRGGAGDNEQFF
TGTGCCAGCAGTCGCGGGGGGGCGGGAGACAATGAGCAGTTCTTC
>NA|TRBJ1-3|NA|TRBV18
CASSRQVGNSGNTIYF
TGTGCCAGCTCACGACAGGTGGGAAACTCTGGAAACACCATATATTTT
>TRBD2|TRBJ2-1|NA|TRBV4-2
CASSQDSGSRNEQFF
TGTGCCAGCAGCCAAGACAGCGGGAGTAGGAATGAGCAGTTCTTC
>TRBD2|TRBJ2-1|once|TRBV11-3
CASSPPLLAGGISYNEQFF
TGTGCCAGCAGCCCCCCCTTACTAGCGGGAGGGATCTCCTACAATGAGCAGTTCTTC
>TRBD1|TRBJ2-5|NA|TRBV18
CASSPEGQQETQYF
TGTGCCAGCTCACCTGAGGGACAGCAAGAGACCCAGTACTTC
>NA|TRBJ1-1|NA|TRBV23-1
CASSQSGPLYTEAFF
TGCGCCAGCAGTCAATCGGGCCCTTTGTACACTGAAGCTTTCTTT
>NA|TRBJ2-1|NA|TRBV11-3
CASSPGQTEQFF
TGTGCCAGCAGCCCCGGACAAACGGAGCAGTTCTTC
>NA|TRBJ2-7|NA|TRBV10-3
CAIASNSYEQYF
TGTGCCATCGCTAGTAACTCCTACGAGCAGTACTTC
>NA|TRBJ2-2|NA|TRBV19
CASSTLRTPPNTGELFF
TGTGCCAGTAGTACCCTCCGGACACCCCCGAACACCGGGGAGCTGTTTTTT
>NA|TRBJ2-7|once|TRBV5-6
CASSLPSGYEQYF
TGTGCCAGCAGCTTGCCCTCAGGCTACGAGCAGTACTTC
>TRBD2|TRBJ2-7|once|TRBV10-1
CASSLLAGGPDEQYF
TGCGCCAGCAGTTTACTAGCGGGAGGCCCTGACGAGCAGTACTTC